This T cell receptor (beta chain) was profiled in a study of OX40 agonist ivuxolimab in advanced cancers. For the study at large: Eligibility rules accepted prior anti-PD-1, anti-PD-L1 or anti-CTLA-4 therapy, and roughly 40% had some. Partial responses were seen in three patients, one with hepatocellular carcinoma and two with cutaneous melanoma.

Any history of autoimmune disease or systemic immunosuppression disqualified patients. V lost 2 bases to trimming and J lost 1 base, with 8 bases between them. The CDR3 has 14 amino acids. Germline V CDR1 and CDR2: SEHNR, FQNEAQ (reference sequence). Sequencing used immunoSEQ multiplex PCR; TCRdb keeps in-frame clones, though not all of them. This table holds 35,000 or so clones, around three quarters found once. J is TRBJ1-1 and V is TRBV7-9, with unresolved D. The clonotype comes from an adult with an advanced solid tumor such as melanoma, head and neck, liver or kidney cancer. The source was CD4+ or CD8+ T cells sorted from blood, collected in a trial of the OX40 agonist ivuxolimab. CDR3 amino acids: CASSLNGRNTEAFF. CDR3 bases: TGTGCCAGCAGCTTAAACGGACGGAACACTGAAGCTTTCTTT. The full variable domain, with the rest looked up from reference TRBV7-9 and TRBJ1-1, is DTGVSQNPRHKITKRGQNVTFRCDPISEHNRLYWYRQTLGQGPEFLTYFQNEAQLEKSRLLSDRFSAERPKGSFSTLEIQRTEQGDSAMYLCASSLNGRNTEAFFGQGTRLTVV.